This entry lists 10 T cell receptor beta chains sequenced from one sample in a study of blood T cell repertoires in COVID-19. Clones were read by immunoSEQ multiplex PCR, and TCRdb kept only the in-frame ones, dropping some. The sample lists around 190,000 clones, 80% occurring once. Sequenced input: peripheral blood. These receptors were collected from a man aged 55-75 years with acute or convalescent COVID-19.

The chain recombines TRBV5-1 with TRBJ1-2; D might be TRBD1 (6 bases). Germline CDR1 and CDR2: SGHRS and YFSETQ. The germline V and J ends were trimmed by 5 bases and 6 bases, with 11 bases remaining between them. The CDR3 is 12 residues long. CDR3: CASRITGNGYTF. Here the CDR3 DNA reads TGCGCCAGCAGAATAACAGGGAATGGCTACACCTTC.

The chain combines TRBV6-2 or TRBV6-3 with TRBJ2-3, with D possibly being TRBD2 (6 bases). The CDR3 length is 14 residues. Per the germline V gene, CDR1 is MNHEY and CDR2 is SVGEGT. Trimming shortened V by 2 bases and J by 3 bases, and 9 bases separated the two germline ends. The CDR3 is CASSYVRGTDTQYF. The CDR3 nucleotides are TGTGCCAGCAGTTACGTTCGGGGGACAGATACGCAGTATTTT.

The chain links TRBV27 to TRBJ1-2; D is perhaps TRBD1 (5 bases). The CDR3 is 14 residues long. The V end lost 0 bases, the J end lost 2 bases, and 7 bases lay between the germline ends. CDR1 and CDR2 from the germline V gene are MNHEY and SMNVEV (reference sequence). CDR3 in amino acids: CASSLSRVNYGYTF. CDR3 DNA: TGTGCCAGCAGTTTATCCAGGGTGAACTATGGCTACACCTTC.

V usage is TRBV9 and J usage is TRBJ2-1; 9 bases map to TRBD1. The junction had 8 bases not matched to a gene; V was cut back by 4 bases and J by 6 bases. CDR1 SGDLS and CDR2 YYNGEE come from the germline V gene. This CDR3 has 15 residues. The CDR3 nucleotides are TGTGCCAGCAGCATGTCAGGGACAGGGCCCAATGAGCAGTTCTTC. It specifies CASSMSGTGPNEQFF. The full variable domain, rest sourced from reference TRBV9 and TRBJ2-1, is DSGVTQTPKHLITATGQRVTLRCSPRSGDLSVYWYQQSLDQGLQFLIQYYNGEERAKGNILERFSAQQFPDLHSELNLSSLELGDSALYFCASSMSGTGPNEQFFGPGTRLTVL.

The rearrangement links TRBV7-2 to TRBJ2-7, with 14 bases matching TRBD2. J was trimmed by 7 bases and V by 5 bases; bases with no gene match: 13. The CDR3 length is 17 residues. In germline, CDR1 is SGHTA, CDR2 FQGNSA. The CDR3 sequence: CASSPWGLAGDLYEQYF. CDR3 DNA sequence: TGTGCCAGCAGCCCCTGGGGACTAGCGGGAGATCTGTATGAGCAGTACTTC. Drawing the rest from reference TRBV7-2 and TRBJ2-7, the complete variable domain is GAGVSQSPSNKVTEKGKDVELRCDPISGHTALYWYRQSLGQGLEFLIYFQGNSAPDKSGLPSDRFSAERTGGSVSTLTIQRTQQEDSAVYLCASSPWGLAGDLYEQYFGPGTRLTVT.

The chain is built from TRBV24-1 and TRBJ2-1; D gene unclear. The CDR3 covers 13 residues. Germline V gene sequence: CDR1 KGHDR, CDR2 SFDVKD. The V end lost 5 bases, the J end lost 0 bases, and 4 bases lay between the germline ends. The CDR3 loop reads CATSGSSYNEQFF. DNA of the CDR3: TGTGCCACCAGTGGCAGCTCCTACAATGAGCAGTTCTTC.

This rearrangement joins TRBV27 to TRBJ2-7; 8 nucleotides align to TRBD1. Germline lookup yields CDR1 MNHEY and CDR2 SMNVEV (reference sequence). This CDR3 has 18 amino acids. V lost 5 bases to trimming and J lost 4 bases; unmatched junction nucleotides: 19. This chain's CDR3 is CASSPPRIGDRPQYEQYF. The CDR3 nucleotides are TGTGCCAGCAGTCCTCCCAGGATTGGGGACAGGCCACAATACGAGCAGTACTTC.

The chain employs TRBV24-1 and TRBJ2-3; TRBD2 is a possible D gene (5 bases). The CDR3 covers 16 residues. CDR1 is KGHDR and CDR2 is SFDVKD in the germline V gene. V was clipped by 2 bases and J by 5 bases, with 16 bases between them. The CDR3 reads CATSDYGVNEKDTQYF. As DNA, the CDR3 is TGTGCCACCAGTGATTACGGGGTGAATGAGAAAGATACGCAGTATTTT.

The CDR3 here is CAYPTGSNSPLHF. In DNA, the CDR3 is TGTGCCTACCCTACAGGGTCGAATTCACCCCTCCACTTT. The genes are TRBV19 and TRBJ1-6, with TRBD1 as a possible D gene (6 bases). V was pared by 11 bases and J by 7 bases, with 15 bases between. The CDR3 has 13 amino acids. Germline values: CDR1 LNHDA, CDR2 SQIVND (reference sequence). Variable domain in full (rest from reference TRBV19 and TRBJ1-6): DGGITQSPKYLFRKEGQNVTLSCEQNLNHDAMYWYRQDPGQGLRLIYYSQIVNDFQKGDIAEGYSVSREKKESFPLTVTSAQKNPTAFYLCAYPTGSNSPLHFGNGTRLTVT.

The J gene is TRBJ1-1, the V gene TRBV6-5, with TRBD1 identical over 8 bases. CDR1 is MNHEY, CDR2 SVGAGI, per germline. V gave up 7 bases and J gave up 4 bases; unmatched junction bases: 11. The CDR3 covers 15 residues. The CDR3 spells CASTPSQGAVTEAFF. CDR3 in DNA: TGTGCCAGCACCCCATCTCAGGGGGCAGTCACTGAAGCTTTCTTT.